The 23 T cell receptor beta chains listed next were all sequenced from one sample in a study of high-grade serous ovarian cancer treatment subgroups. Tumor tissue was taken before any definitive surgery or chemotherapy was given. The data were produced by immunoSEQ multiplex PCR, yet TCRdb's version contains in-frame clones alone and is incomplete. The table shows approximately 5,700 clones, with about 66% occurring only once. The material sequenced was tumor tissue. The receptors originated from a human donor with high-grade serous ovarian cancer.

This chain joins TRBV7-2 and TRBJ1-1; TRBD1 matches 7 bases. The CDR3 has 16 residues. Germline CDR1 SGHTA, CDR2 FQGNSA. V dropped 3 bases and J dropped 10; count of bases not matched to a gene: 17. CDR3 sequence reads: CASSLEVYDREYSAFF. The DNA for the CDR3 is TGTGCCAGCAGCTTGGAAGTTTACGACAGGGAATATTCAGCTTTCTTT. Drawing the rest from reference TRBV7-2 and TRBJ1-1, the complete variable domain is GAGVSQSPSNKVTEKGKDVELRCDPISGHTALYWYRQSLGQGLEFLIYFQGNSAPDKSGLPSDRFSAERTGGSVSTLTIQRTQQEDSAVYLCASSLEVYDREYSAFFGQGTRLTVV.

This sequence joins TRBV28 and TRBJ1-2, with a possible D match to TRBD1 (5 bases). CDR1 and CDR2 from the germline V gene are MDHEN and SYDVKM. The ends were cut back, 5 bases at V and 12 bases at J, with 19 bases in the middle. This CDR3 has 13 amino acids. CDR3 sequence: CASSLRGAYGHTF. The CDR3 bases are TGTGCCAGCAGTCTTCGTGGGGCCTATGGTCACACCTTC.

This clone was observed a handful of times. The chain recombines TRBV29-1 with TRBJ2-7; 9 bases agree with TRBD2. J gave up 4 bases and V 8 bases, and 15 bases lay outside the gene matches. Looked up from germline, CDR1 is SQVTM and CDR2 is ANQGSEA. The CDR3 is 15 residues long. DNA for the CDR3: TGCAGCCTCCCCGAGCCTTCTAGCGGGGCTTACGAGCAGTACTTC. Translation: CSLPEPSSGAYEQYF.

This clone was recorded a few times. J is TRBJ2-1 and V is TRBV7-9; 8 nucleotides align to TRBD1. The CDR3 is 14 residues long. V gave up 2 bases and J gave up 8 bases; unmatched junction bases: 5. CDR1 and CDR2 from the germline V gene are SEHNR and FQNEAQ (reference sequence). CDR3 nucleotides: TGTGCCAGCAGCTTACTGCAGGGGGCGGATGAGCAGTTCTTC. Its protein is CASSLLQGADEQFF.

This rearrangement joins TRBV5-4 to TRBJ2-3; TRBD2 matches 7 bases. The ends lost 6 bases at V and 6 bases at J; junction bases unmatched: 16. Germline CDR1 and CDR2: SGHNT and YYREEE (reference sequence). The CDR3 loop spans 16 amino acids. The CDR3 reads CASTVISSLAADTQYF. The CDR3 DNA sequence: TGTGCCAGCACCGTGATAAGTAGTCTAGCGGCCGATACGCAGTATTTT.

A few counts support this clone. The V gene is TRBV11-2, the J gene TRBJ2-4, with no clear D. This CDR3 region has 17 residues. Germline lookup yields CDR1 SGHAT and CDR2 FQNNGV. V lost 5 bases and J 1 base, leaving 18 bases between the germline ends. The CDR3 loop reads CASSRTLGAEAKNIQYF. The CDR3 DNA reads as TGTGCCAGCAGCAGAACGCTTGGCGCTGAGGCCAAAAACATTCAGTACTTC.

The chain joins TRBV5-4 to TRBJ2-1, with D possibly matching TRBD1 (5 bases). Germline V gene data show CDR1 as SGHNT and CDR2 as YYREEE (reference sequence). The CDR3 extends over 12 amino acids. Trimming cost V 1 base and J 8 bases, with 7 bases left between them. The CDR3 here is CASSLKGDEQFF. The DNA for the CDR3 is TGTGCCAGCAGCTTGAAAGGGGATGAGCAGTTCTTC.

This sequence joins TRBV29-1 and TRBJ1-2, with D maybe TRBD1 (6 bases). Per germline, CDR1 SQVTM and CDR2 ANQGSEA. This CDR3 has 13 residues. The ends were cut back, 6 bases at V and 7 bases at J, with 18 bases in the middle. In nucleotides, the CDR3 is TGCAGCGTCCAACAGGGAAGAAGAAGTGGCTACACCTTC. Its translation is CSVQQGRRSGYTF.

In DNA, the CDR3 is TGTGCCACGCTGTTTCGGGACACTGAAGCTTTCTTT. This translates into CATLFRDTEAFF. The genes are TRBV28 and TRBJ1-1; no definite D call. The CDR3 extends over 12 amino acids. The ends were cut back, 10 bases at V and 3 bases at J, with 12 bases in the middle. Germline CDR1 MDHEN, CDR2 SYDVKM.

The J gene is TRBJ1-2, the V gene TRBV13; D unresolved. V lost 4 bases and J lost 8, with 26 bases in between. The germline V gene has CDR1 PRHDT and CDR2 FYEKMQ (reference sequence). This CDR3 contains 17 residues. The chain's CDR3 is CASSSIRTEVTWEGYTF. The DNA of the CDR3 is TGTGCCAGCAGCTCCATTAGGACGGAAGTAACTTGGGAGGGCTACACCTTC.

This chain joins TRBV19 and TRBJ2-7, with D perhaps TRBD1 (6 bases). The CDR3 runs 19 residues. Trimming shortened V by 11 bases and J by 3 bases, and 35 bases separated the two germline ends. Per germline, CDR1 LNHDA and CDR2 SQIVND (reference sequence). The CDR3 here is CAVILMAISDRYYLYEQYF. In nucleotides, the CDR3 is TGTGCCGTAATTCTGATGGCGATATCCGACAGGTACTACCTCTACGAGCAGTACTTC.

The chain combines TRBV7-6 with TRBJ1-6; TRBD1 agrees at 11 bases. Germline V gene data show CDR1 as SGHVS and CDR2 as FNYEAQ. The trim removed 6 bases at V and 9 bases at J, leaving 13 bases unmatched. The CDR3 runs to 17 residues. The CDR3 bases are TGTGCCAGCAGTTTACGGGTTCCGGGACAGGGGGGTTCACCCCTCCACTTT. It codes for CASSLRVPGQGGSPLHF.

The chain has TRBV5-1 and TRBJ1-2; D unclear. V lost 2 bases, J lost 2 bases, and 10 bases lay in between. The CDR3 runs to 14 residues. Looked up from germline, CDR1 is SGHRS and CDR2 is YFSETQ. This CDR3 reads CASSLLDVNYGYTF. CDR3 nucleotides: TGCGCCAGCAGCTTACTAGACGTAAACTATGGCTACACCTTC.

A few counts support this clone. The chain uses TRBV5-6 and TRBJ1-1; TRBD1 is a possible D gene (6 bases). This CDR3 spans 14 amino acids. The V gene's germline CDR1 is SGHDT and CDR2 YYEEEE. Trimming removed 1 base from V and 9 bases from J, with 16 bases in between. CDR3 sequence reads: CASSLINLGGQAFF. CDR3 DNA: TGTGCCAGCAGCTTGATAAACCTCGGGGGCCAAGCTTTCTTT.

This clone was picked up a small number of times. The chain couples TRBV7-9 to TRBJ2-7, with 9 bases aligning to TRBD1. The germline V gene encodes CDR1 SEHNR and CDR2 FQNEAQ (reference sequence). The CDR3 length is 14 residues. V lost 7 bases to trimming and J lost 2 bases; unmatched junction nucleotides: 6. CDR3 protein: CASMRTGVTYEQYF. Written as DNA, the CDR3 is TGTGCCAGCATGAGGACAGGGGTTACCTACGAGCAGTACTTC.

CDR3 nucleotides: TGTGCCAGCAGCTCAGTAGCAGCAGGCGATCAGCCCCAGCATTTT. Amino acids: CASSSVAAGDQPQHF. This chain connects TRBV7-9 to TRBJ1-5; D is undetermined. V lost 4 bases and J lost 5, with 15 bases in between. This CDR3 is built from 15 residues. Germline CDR1 SEHNR, CDR2 FQNEAQ (reference sequence). Supplemented by reference TRBV7-9 and TRBJ1-5, the full variable domain reads DTGVSQNPRHKITKRGQNVTFRCDPISEHNRLYWYRQTLGQGPEFLTYFQNEAQLEKSRLLSDRFSAERPKGSFSTLEIQRTEQGDSAMYLCASSSVAAGDQPQHFGDGTRLSIL.

This chain connects TRBV2 to TRBJ1-1, with TRBD1 as a possible D gene (6 bases). Trimming stripped 7 bases from V and 0 bases from J, with 15 bases between. This CDR3 has 15 residues. Germline CDR1 reads SNHLY; CDR2 reads FYNNEI. The CDR3 loop is CASMRGGQVNTEAFF. The DNA for the CDR3 is TGTGCCAGCATGAGGGGGGGGCAGGTGAACACTGAAGCTTTCTTT.

In this sample, this clone turned up once. The V call is TRBV7-9, the J call TRBJ2-3; unclear D gene. The CDR3 is made up of 13 amino acids. V lost 2 bases to trimming and J lost 0 bases, with 3 bases between them. Germline assignment: CDR1 SEHNR and CDR2 FQNEAQ (reference sequence). The CDR3 loop reads CASSLFSTDTQYF. The CDR3 DNA follows: TGTGCCAGCAGCTTATTTAGCACAGATACGCAGTATTTT.

The J gene is TRBJ2-7, the V gene TRBV5-1; D is unclear. This CDR3 comprises 13 residues. Looked up from germline, CDR1 is SGHRS and CDR2 is YFSETQ. V lost 3 bases to trimming and J lost 2 bases, with 9 bases between them. CDR3 protein: CASSSKTTYEQYF. CDR3 DNA sequence: TGCGCCAGCAGCTCAAAAACAACCTACGAGCAGTACTTC.

The chain couples TRBV5-1 to TRBJ2-1; 7 bases align to TRBD1. Trimming at V came to 4 bases and at J to 3 bases, leaving 10 bases not matched to a gene. This CDR3 has 16 amino acids. Germline V lookup: CDR1 SGHRS, CDR2 YFSETQ. CDR3 bases: TGCGCCAGCAGCAAGAACAGGGGAGCGGACTACAATGAGCAGTTCTTC. It yields the protein CASSKNRGADYNEQFF.

The rearrangement uses TRBV30 and TRBJ2-1, with 10 bases lining up with TRBD1. This CDR3 region has 14 residues. V dropped 8 bases and J dropped 4; count of bases not matched to a gene: 8. The germline V gene encodes CDR1 GTSNPN and CDR2 SVGIG (reference sequence). The CDR3 DNA is TGTGCCGTCAGTACGGACAGGGGGTACAATGAGCAGTTCTTC. This gives the protein CAVSTDRGYNEQFF.

The chain uses TRBV25-1 and TRBJ2-2; 12 nucleotides match TRBD2. The CDR3 extends over 15 amino acids. After removal of 3 bases from V and 13 bases from J, the junction contained 9 bases not matched to a gene. CDR1 is MGHDK, CDR2 SYGVNS, per germline. CDR3 protein: CASSDRTSGAEALFF. DNA for the CDR3: TGTGCCAGCAGTGACAGGACTAGCGGGGCCGAGGCGCTGTTTTTT.

About this clone: The junction departs from germline at one end; a sequencing error may be responsible. The chain employs TRBV7-7 and TRBJ2-3; a possible D gene is TRBD2 (5 bases). Germline V lookup: CDR1 SSHAT, CDR2 FNYEAQ (reference sequence). This CDR3 has 13 amino acids. CDR3 region: CASSRDLGDTQYF. CDR3 coding DNA: TGTGCTAGCAGCCGGGATTTGGGAGATACGCAGTATTTT.